This T cell receptor beta chain stems from a study of blood T cell repertoires in COVID-19. The wider study: Specimens from acute and convalescent COVID-19 originated in the United States, Italy and Spain.

Those enrolled in Seattle joined during active infection and were followed longitudinally afterward. In the study's own analysis: Reference gene primers were amplified, and this amplification served to estimate nucleated cell counts. Measured with immunoSEQ multiplex PCR; TCRdb has only the in-frame clones, and not every one. That table furnishes V, J and clone size, whereas the DNA furnished D and trimming. The table records 50,000 to 80,000 clones, more than 75% of them present only once. The sequence derives from a man aged 55 to 70 with COVID-19, enrolled during active disease. What was sequenced was peripheral blood.

The CDR3 DNA is TGTGCCAGCAGGACGGACAGGGCGGGCGGGGAGCTGTTTTTT. Residues: CASRTDRAGGELFF. V gene TRBV2 combines with J gene TRBJ2-2, with 8 bases identical to TRBD1. The junction had 7 bases not matched to a gene; V was cut back by 6 bases and J by 7 bases. Germline-derived CDR1 and CDR2 are SNHLY and FYNNEI. The CDR3 has 14 residues.